This T cell receptor beta chain is drawn from a study of control samples from healthy donors and cancer patients. Germline values: CDR1 KGHDR, CDR2 SFDVKD. The length of the CDR3 is 16 residues. The germline V and J ends were trimmed by 5 bases and 0 bases, with 13 bases remaining between them. The data were produced by immunoSEQ multiplex PCR, yet TCRdb's version contains in-frame clones alone and is incomplete. This sample has approximately 160,000 clones, with approximately 94% found just once. V gene TRBV24-1 combines with J gene TRBJ2-1, with a tentative D call TRBD2 (6 bases). Input material: blood. This TCR came from a woman aged 18-35 years in good health. The CDR3 reads CATSGAGSSSYNEQFF. The CDR3 DNA reads TGTGCCACCAGTGGGGCGGGATCCAGCTCCTACAATGAGCAGTTCTTC.